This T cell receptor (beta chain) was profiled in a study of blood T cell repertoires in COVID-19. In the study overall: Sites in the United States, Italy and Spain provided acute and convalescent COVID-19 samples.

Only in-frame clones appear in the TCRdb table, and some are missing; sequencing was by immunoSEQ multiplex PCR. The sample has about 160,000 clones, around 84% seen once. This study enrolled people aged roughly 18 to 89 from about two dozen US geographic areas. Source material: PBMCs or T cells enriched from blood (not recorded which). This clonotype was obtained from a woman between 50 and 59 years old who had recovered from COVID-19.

CDR3 DNA: TGTGCCAGCAGTGGACTAGCCGGGGAGCAGTACTTC. Its translation: CASSGLAGEQYF. V usage is TRBV28 and J usage is TRBJ2-7; TRBD2 matches 8 bases. Germline V gene data show CDR1 as MDHEN and CDR2 as SYDVKM. V lost 5 bases, J lost 7 bases, and 4 bases stayed unmatched. The CDR3 totals 12 residues.